This T cell receptor (beta chain) comes out of a study of T cell responses to AZD1222 COVID-19 vaccine. Study-level findings and limits: None of the repertoires were sampled until the peak T cell response had passed.

The CDR3 length is 12 residues. Germline-derived CDR1 and CDR2 are LNHDA and SQIVND (reference sequence). Trimming pared 5 bases from V and 4 bases from J, leaving 9 bases between. In regard to this clone: Its antigen is undetermined.

Repertoires were generated with immunoSEQ multiplex PCR, while TCRdb's copy carries only in-frame clones and drops some. The data hold about 110,000 clones, with around 90% observed a single time. The source material was peripheral blood, sampled on day 0 of MenACWY control vaccination. The clonotype comes from an adult in good health. The rearrangement joins TRBV19 to TRBJ2-7; D possibly corresponds to TRBD1 (6 bases). CDR3 in amino acids: CASSAQGYEQYF. CDR3 bases: TGTGCCAGTAGTGCCCAGGGGTACGAGCAGTACTTC.